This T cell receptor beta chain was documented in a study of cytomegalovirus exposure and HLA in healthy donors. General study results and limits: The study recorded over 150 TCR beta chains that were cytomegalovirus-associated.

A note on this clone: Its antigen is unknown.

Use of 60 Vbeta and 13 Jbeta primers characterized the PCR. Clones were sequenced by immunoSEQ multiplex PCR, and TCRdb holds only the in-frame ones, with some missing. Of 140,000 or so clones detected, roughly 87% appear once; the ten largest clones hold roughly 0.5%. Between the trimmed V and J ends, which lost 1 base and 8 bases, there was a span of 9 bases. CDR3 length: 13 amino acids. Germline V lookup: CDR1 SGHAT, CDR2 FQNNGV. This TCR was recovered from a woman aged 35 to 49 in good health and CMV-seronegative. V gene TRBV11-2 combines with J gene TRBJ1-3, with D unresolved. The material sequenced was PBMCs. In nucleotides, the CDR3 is TGTGCCAGCAGCTTAGTTCTGGGCGACACCATATATTTT. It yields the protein CASSLVLGDTIYF.